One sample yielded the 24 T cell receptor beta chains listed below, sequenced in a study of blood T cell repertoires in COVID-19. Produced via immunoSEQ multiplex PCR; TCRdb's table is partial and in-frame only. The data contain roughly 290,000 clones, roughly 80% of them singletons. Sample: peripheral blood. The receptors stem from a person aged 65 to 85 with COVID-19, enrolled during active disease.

CDR3 protein: CASSVAASGTSSYNEQFF. Written as DNA, the CDR3 is TGTGCCAGCAGCGTAGCTGCTAGCGGGACTAGCTCCTACAATGAGCAGTTCTTC. V is TRBV9 and J is TRBJ2-1; 9 bases are a match to TRBD2. Unmatched junction bases numbered 7, after V lost 0 bases and J lost 0 bases. Per the germline V gene, CDR1 is SGDLS and CDR2 is YYNGEE. This CDR3 has 18 amino acids.

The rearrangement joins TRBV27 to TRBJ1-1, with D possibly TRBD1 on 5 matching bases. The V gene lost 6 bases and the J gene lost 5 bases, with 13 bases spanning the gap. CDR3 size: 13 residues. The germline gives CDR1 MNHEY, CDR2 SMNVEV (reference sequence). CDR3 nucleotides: TGTGCCAGCAGCCGATCCGGGGGTACTGAAGCTTTCTTT. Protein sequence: CASSRSGGTEAFF.

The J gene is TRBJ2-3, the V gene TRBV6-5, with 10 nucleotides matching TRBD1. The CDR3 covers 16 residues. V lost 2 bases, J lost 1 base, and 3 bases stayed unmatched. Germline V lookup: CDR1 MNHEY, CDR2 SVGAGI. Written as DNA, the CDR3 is TGTGCCAGCAGTTACGGGACAGGGGAGGGCACAGATACGCAGTATTTT. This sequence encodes CASSYGTGEGTDTQYF.

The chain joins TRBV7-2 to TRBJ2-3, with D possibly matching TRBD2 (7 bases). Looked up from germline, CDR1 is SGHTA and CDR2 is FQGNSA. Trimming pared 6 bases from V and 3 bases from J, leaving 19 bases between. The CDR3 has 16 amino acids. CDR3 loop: CASRMRWGGWTDTQYF. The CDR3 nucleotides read TGTGCCAGCAGGATGAGGTGGGGGGGCTGGACAGATACGCAGTATTTT.

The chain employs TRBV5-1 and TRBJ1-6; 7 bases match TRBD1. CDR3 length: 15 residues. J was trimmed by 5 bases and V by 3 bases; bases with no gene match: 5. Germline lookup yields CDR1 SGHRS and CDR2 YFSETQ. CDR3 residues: CASSYDRVNNSPLHF. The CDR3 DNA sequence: TGCGCCAGCAGCTATGACAGGGTAAATAATTCACCCCTCCACTTT.

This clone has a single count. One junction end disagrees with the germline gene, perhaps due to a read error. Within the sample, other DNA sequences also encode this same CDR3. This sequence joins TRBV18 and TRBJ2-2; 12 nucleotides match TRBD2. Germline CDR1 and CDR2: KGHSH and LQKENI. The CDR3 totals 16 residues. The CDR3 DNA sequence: TGTGCCAGCTCAACTAGCGGGGGGACGAACACCGGAGAGCTGTTTTTT. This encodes CASSTSGGTNTGELFF.

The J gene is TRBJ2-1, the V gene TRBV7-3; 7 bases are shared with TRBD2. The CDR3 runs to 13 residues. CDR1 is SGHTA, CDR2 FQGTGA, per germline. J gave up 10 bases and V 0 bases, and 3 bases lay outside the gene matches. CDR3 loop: CASSLTLLAEQFF. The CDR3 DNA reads TGTGCCAGCAGCTTAACTTTACTAGCGGAGCAGTTCTTC.

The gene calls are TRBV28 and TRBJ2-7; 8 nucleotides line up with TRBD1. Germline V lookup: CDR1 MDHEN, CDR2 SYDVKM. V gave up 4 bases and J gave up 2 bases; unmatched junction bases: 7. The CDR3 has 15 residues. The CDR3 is CASSSLGQGPYEQYF. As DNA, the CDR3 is TGTGCCAGCAGTTCCCTAGGACAGGGTCCCTACGAGCAGTACTTC.

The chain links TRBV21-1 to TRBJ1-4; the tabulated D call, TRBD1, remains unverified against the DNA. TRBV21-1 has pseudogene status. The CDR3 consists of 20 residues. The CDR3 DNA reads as TGTGCCAGCAGCCCCTGGGGTCAAGTATGGTTCAGGGGCACTAATGAAAAACTGTTTTTT. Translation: CASSPWGQVWFRGTNEKLFF.

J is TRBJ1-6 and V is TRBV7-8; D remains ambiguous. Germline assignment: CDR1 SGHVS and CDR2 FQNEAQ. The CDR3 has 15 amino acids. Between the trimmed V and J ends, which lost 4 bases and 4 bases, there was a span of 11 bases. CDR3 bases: TGTGCCAGCAGCTGGAGAATCGATTATAATTCACCCCTCCACTTT. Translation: CASSWRIDYNSPLHF.

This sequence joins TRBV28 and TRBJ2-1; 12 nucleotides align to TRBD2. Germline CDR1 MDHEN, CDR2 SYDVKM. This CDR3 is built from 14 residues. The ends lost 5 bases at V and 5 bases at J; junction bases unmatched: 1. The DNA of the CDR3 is TGTGCCAGCAGTCTAGCGGGAGGGGACAATGAGCAGTTCTTC. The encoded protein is CASSLAGGDNEQFF.

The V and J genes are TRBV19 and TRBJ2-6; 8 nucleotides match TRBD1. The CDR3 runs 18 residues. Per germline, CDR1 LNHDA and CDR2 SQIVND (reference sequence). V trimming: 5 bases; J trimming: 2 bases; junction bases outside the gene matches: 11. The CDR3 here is CASSLRTGRLAGANVLTF. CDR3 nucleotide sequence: TGTGCCAGTAGTCTCCGGACAGGGCGGTTGGCTGGGGCCAACGTCCTGACTTTC.

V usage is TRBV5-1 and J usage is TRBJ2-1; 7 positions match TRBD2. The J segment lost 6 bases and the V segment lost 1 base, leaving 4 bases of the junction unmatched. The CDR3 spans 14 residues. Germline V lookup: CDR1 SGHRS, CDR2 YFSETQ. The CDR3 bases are TGCGCCAGCAGCTTGTGGGGGAGGGTCAATGAGCAGTTCTTC. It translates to CASSLWGRVNEQFF.

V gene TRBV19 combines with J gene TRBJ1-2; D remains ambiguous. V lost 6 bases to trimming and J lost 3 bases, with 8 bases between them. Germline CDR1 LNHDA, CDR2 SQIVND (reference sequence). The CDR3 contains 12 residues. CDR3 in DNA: TGTGCCAGTAGCCAGGCCCACTATGGCTACACCTTC. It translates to CASSQAHYGYTF.

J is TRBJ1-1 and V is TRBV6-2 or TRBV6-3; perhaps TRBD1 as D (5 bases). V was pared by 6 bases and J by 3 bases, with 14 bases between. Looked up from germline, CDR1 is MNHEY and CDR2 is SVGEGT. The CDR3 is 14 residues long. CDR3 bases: TGTGCCAGCAGCCCCTATATACAGGACACTGAAGCTTTCTTT. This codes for CASSPYIQDTEAFF.

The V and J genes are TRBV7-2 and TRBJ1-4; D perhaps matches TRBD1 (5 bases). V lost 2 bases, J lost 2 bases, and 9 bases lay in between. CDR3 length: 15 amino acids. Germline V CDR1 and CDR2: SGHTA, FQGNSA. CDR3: CASSLFAGTNEKLFF. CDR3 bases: TGTGCCAGCAGCTTATTTGCAGGGACTAATGAAAAACTGTTTTTT.

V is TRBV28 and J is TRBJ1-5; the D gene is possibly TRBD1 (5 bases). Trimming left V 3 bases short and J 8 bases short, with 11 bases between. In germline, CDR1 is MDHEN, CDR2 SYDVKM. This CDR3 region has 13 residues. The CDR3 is CASSLQGGEPQHF. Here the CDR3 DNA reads TGTGCCAGCAGTTTGCAGGGTGGGGAGCCCCAGCATTTT. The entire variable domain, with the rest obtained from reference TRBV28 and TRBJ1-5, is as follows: DVKVTQSSRYLVKRTGEKVFLECVQDMDHENMFWYRQDPGLGLRLIYFSYDVKMKEKGDIPEGYSVSREKKERFSLILESASTNQTSMYLCASSLQGGEPQHFGDGTRLSIL.

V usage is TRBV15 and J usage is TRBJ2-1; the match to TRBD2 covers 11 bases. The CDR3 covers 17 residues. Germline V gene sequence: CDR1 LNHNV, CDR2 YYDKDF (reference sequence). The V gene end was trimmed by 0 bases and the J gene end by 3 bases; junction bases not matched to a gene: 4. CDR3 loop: CATSREFGTSGYNEQFF. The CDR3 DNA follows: TGTGCCACCAGCAGAGAATTTGGGACTAGCGGCTACAATGAGCAGTTCTTC.

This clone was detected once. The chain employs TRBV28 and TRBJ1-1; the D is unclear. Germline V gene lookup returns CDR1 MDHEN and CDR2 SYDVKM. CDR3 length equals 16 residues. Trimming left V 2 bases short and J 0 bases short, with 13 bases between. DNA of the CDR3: TGTGCCAGCAGTTTACAAGACTTAGTCATGAACACTGAAGCTTTCTTT. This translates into CASSLQDLVMNTEAFF.

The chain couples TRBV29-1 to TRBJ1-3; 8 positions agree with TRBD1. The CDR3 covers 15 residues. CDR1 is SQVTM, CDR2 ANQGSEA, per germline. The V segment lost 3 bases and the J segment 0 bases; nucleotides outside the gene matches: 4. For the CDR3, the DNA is TGCAGCGTTGATGACAGGGGCGTCTCTGGAAACACCATATATTTT. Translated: CSVDDRGVSGNTIYF.

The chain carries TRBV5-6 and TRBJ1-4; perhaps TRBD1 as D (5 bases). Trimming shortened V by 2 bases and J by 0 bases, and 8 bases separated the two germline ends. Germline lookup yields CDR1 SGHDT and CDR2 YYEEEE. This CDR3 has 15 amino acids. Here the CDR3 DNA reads TGTGCCAGCAGCTTCGGGGGTCCAACTAATGAAAAACTGTTTTTT. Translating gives CASSFGGPTNEKLFF.

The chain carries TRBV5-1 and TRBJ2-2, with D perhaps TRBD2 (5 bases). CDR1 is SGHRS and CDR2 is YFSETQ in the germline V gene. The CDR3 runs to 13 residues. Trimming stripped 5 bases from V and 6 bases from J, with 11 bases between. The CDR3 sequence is CASRTSDSGELFF. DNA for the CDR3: TGCGCCAGCAGAACTAGTGATTCCGGGGAGCTGTTTTTT.

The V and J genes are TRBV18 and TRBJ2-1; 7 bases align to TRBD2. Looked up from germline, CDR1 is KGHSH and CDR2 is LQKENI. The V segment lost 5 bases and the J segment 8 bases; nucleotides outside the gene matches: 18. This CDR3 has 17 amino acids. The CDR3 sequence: CASSYTSGTAGVDEQFF. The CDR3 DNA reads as TGTGCCAGCTCATATACTTCCGGGACGGCGGGGGTCGATGAGCAGTTCTTC.

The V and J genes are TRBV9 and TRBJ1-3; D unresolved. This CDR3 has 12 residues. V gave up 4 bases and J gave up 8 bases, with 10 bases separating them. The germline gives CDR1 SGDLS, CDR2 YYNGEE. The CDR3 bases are TGTGCCAGCAGCCCGAGGGAAGACACCATATATTTT. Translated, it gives CASSPREDTIYF.